Here is one T cell receptor beta chain with its context. Its antigen target is currently unknown. No clone much larger than this one lies a single base away; base qualities are absent. This specimen belongs to a study of CD8 T cells in acute hepatitis C reinfection (dated by TCRdb to the early 2020s). General notes on the study: This study examined the TCRbeta repertoire of CD8+ T cells that recognize the HCV NS3-1073 epitope, both during acute infection and after viral clearance. Paired acute and follow-up samples were contributed by four of the spontaneous resolvers.

On the study overall, not on this receptor specifically: It was rare for CDR3 sequences to be shared with other epitopes, and exact matching may have been limited by differing sequencing approaches. Approximately twelve public clonotypes were identified irrespective of outcome, and one of the public clonotypes used V04-02/J02-02. Because bulk sequencing covered only the TCRbeta chain, the alphabeta pairing of the public clonotypes could not be determined. High diversity was observed in NS3-1073 specific repertoires, and no significant differences in diversity were found between acute resolver, follow-up resolver and acute chronic samples. Follow-up repertoires were not available for chronically infected subjects, because NS3-1073 specific cells were too rare to be sorted. TRBV04 and TRBV06 gene families were preferentially used in all groups, and this usage was not explained by overrepresentation in the naive pool.

The FACS-sorted cells had their genomic DNA extracted, and the commercial immunoSEQ service was used to sequence the TCRbeta chains. For the original study's pipeline: The repertoire data were analyzed using ImmunoSEQ Analyzer software v3.0 and R v3.5.1. Only productive rearrangements were analyzed, as sequences containing stop codons or out-of-frame rearrangements were removed. The sequencing provider supplied the Simpson diversity, Shannon entropy, CDR3 length and nucleotide addition metrics. Clonotypes were categorized by frequency as dominant, sub-dominant, low or lowest abundance, and clonotypes below 0.1% were excluded from most analyses. A CDR3 amino acid clonotype was called public when found in at least two subjects at a cumulative frequency of at least 0.5%. TCRdb obtained this table from immuneACCESS and retained in-frame rearrangements with V and J assigned. These tables miss some clones; where compared with another copy, unresolved V genes account for less than half of the shortfall, and the remainder is unexplained. D and trimming come from the DNA, and the V and J calls and clone size come from that table. The table for this sample lists 30,000 to 40,000 clones; approximately 85% of them were counted only once. The ten largest clones represent roughly 9.8% of the sample.

The CDR3, from cysteine to phenylalanine, totals 13 residues. Kept here is only the CDR3 DNA, which spans 39 bases and is read in frame from base 1. The germline V gene (reference sequence) supplies CDR1 MNHEY and CDR2 SMNVEV. At the junction V is shortened by 4 bases and J by 7 bases; bases outside the gene matches: 3. The intended sense of this specimen's time point label: naive CD8 control sorted from an acute-time-point sample. Enrolled in the Montreal Hepatitis C Cohort (HEPCO) in Canada, the donors were people who inject drugs, and these donors were followed every 3 months. A positive HCV RNA or antibody test that followed a negative test within the previous 24 weeks was the definition used for acute primary HCV infection. Surface staining used CD3, CD8 and CD45RO antibodies, with an aqua fixable dye to exclude dead cells. Roughly eight spontaneous resolvers, defined by HCV RNA clearance within 24 weeks, were included in the cohort. Once thawed from cryostorage, peripheral blood mononuclear cells underwent negative selection via the MACS CD8+ T cell Isolation Kit to obtain CD8+ T cells. Sorting of the cells was done on a BD FACSAria II cell sorter.

The sample taken for sequencing was naive CD8+ T cells from PBMCs. The cell subset or site label, as the study defines it: sorted total naive CD45RO-negative CD8+ T cells. This TCR was sampled from a woman aged 18-35 years who spontaneously cleared hepatitis C infection. The V and J genes are TRBV27 and TRBJ2-2, with TRBD1 matching 7 junction bases. The nucleotide sequence reads as follows: TGTGCCAGCAGTTCCGACAGGGTCGGGGAGCTGTTTTTT. Its protein product is CASSSDRVGELFF.